This is a list of T cell receptor beta chains from one sample in a study of CD8 T cells in ankylosing spondylitis. TCRdb called the 5' RACE reads again in MiXCR, with one record for every CDR3 protein. The table shows roughly 160,000 distinct CDR3 sequences, with 8.5% to 10% occurring only once. Source material: blood, either unsorted or a sorted T cell fraction (not recorded which). All receptors come from a female donor with ankylosing spondylitis or in good health (not recorded which). The CDR3 runs from the conserved cysteine through the conserved F or W. A D gene is named only where the DNA matches it firmly. The listing skips clone size in some rows; elsewhere it reads once, few, many or a size class.

CASSYRRGVNTEAFF,TGTGCCAGCAGCTACCGCAGGGGAGTGAACACTGAAGCTTTCTTT,TRBV12-3/TRBV12-4,.,TRBJ1-1,.
CASRKGSGYNEQFF,TGTGCCAGCAGAAAGGGAAGCGGCTACAATGAGCAGTTCTTC,TRBV6-2/TRBV6-3,few,TRBJ2-1,.
CASTSPGRSYEQYF,TGTGCCAGCACCAGTCCGGGACGGAGTTACGAGCAGTACTTC,TRBV6-1,.,TRBJ2-7,.
CASSVGTAYQETQYF,TGTGCCAGCAGCGTAGGGACAGCGTACCAAGAGACCCAGTACTTC,TRBV9,few,TRBJ2-5,.
CASSLSHGQREQYF,TGTGCCAGCAGCTTATCTCACGGACAGCGCGAGCAGTACTTC,TRBV7-9,many,TRBJ2-7,.
CASSSYSGDSTDTQYF,TGTGCCAGCAGTTCGTATAGCGGGGACAGCACAGATACGCAGTATTTT,TRBV28,few,TRBJ2-3,TRBD2
CASSQGSGSGETQYF,TGCGCCAGCAGCCAAGGGAGCGGGAGCGGAGAGACCCAGTACTTC,TRBV4-3,many,TRBJ2-5,TRBD2
CASSRGGTEAFF,TGTGCCAGCAGTCGGGGGGGCACTGAAGCTTTCTTT,TRBV28,many,TRBJ1-1,.
CASSLGPFAGVDTGELFF,TGTGCCAGCAGTTTAGGACCTTTCGCGGGAGTGGATACCGGGGAGCTGTTTTTT,TRBV27,.,TRBJ2-2,TRBD2
CASSLWGDTYNEQFF,TGTGCCAGCAGCTTGTGGGGGGACACCTACAATGAGCAGTTCTTC,TRBV5-6,many,TRBJ2-1,.
CASSPSVERPYNEQFF,TGTGCCAGCAGCCCCTCTGTCGAGCGGCCCTACAATGAGCAGTTCTTC,TRBV7-8,.,TRBJ2-1,.
CASSQGLSGLGNIQYF,TGCGCCAGCAGCCAAGGACTTTCGGGACTAGGAAACATTCAGTACTTC,TRBV4-3,.,TRBJ2-4,TRBD2
CASSVAGTQETQYF,TGTGCCAGCAGCGTAGCTGGGACTCAAGAGACCCAGTACTTC,TRBV9,.,TRBJ2-5,.
CASSSLWGGTEAFF,TGTGCCAGCAGTTCACTCTGGGGTGGAACTGAAGCTTTCTTT,TRBV7-2,.,TRBJ1-1,.
CASSQSSTGNTEAFF,TGCGCCAGCAGCCAGAGTAGTACAGGGAACACTGAAGCTTTCTTT,TRBV4-3,.,TRBJ1-1,.
CASSQDRQGSDEQFF,TGCGCCAGCAGCCAAGACAGGCAGGGGTCGGATGAGCAGTTCTTC,TRBV4-3,many,TRBJ2-1,.
CASSLTGNQPQHF,TGTGCCAGCAGTTTGACAGGCAATCAGCCCCAGCATTTT,TRBV28,many,TRBJ1-5,.
CASSLGLTNYNNEQFF,TGTGCCAGCAGTCTTGGGCTTACCAATTATAACAATGAGCAGTTCTTC,TRBV19,.,TRBJ2-1,.
CSVAGGSLTGELFF,TGCAGCGTTGCCGGCGGGAGTCTTACCGGGGAGCTGTTTTTT,TRBV29-1,many,TRBJ2-2,TRBD2
CASSQDGEFYEQYF,TGTGCCAGCAGCCAAGATGGGGAGTTCTACGAGCAGTACTTC,TRBV3-1,many,TRBJ2-7,.
CASVVGFDYEQYF,TGTGCCAGCGTCGTGGGGTTCGACTACGAGCAGTACTTC,TRBV2,.,TRBJ2-7,.
CASSYSTGQETQYF,TGTGCCAGCAGTTACTCGACGGGCCAAGAGACCCAGTACTTC,TRBV6-5,.,TRBJ2-5,.
CSARDRGFSYEQYF,TGCAGTGCTAGAGATCGAGGATTCTCCTACGAGCAGTACTTC,TRBV20-1,.,TRBJ2-7,.
CASSFNTYNEQFF,TGTGCCAGCAGCTTTAATACCTACAATGAGCAGTTCTTC,TRBV5-5,.,TRBJ2-1,.